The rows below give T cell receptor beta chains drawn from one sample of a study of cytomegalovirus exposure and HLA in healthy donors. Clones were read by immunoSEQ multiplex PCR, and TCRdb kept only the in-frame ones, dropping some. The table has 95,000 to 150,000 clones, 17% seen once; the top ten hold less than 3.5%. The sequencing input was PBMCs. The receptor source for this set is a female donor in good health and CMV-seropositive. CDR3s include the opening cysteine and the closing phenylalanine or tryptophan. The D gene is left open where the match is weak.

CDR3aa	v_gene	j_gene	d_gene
CASSQDGAGGPTDTQYF	TRBV4-1	TRBJ2-3	TRBD2
CATSRDLAGIYEQYF	TRBV15	TRBJ2-7	TRBD2
CASSQEMTSGNYEQYF	TRBV4-3	TRBJ2-7	TRBD2
CASSQGPWLAGPANQETQYF	TRBV4-2	TRBJ2-5	TRBD2
CASSLSGDGDEQYF	TRBV14	TRBJ2-7	-
CASSPTSGGIYEQFF	TRBV7-9	TRBJ2-1	TRBD2
CASSPRDRDYEQYF	TRBV25-1	TRBJ2-7	TRBD1
CASSLDAGAGNTIYF	TRBV5-4	TRBJ1-3	-
CAWSVIANEQFF	TRBV30	TRBJ2-1	-
CATSSTGWNNQPQHF	TRBV15	TRBJ1-5	-
CASSLTGNGEKLFF	TRBV5-1	TRBJ1-4	-
CASSLDLAYNEQFF	TRBV7-9	TRBJ2-1	-
CASSGPGRGPRYEQYF	TRBV6-1	TRBJ2-7	TRBD1
CASNPSGRAYYEQYF	TRBV5-6	TRBJ2-7	-
CASKRGGQGTETQYF	TRBV6-5	TRBJ2-5	-
CASSFQAGATETQYF	TRBV7-9	TRBJ2-5	-
CASSIILNYGYTF	TRBV19	TRBJ1-2	-
CASSLGGTKASSEQYF	TRBV5-4	TRBJ2-7	-
CASSLTGTTGELFF	TRBV6-5	TRBJ2-2	-
CASSFGGAPFGDYGYTF	TRBV28	TRBJ1-2	-
CASGETNTGELFF	TRBV5-4	TRBJ2-2	-
CASSSDLLGTGGPQETQYF	TRBV7-2	TRBJ2-5	-
CASREQGPNTEAFF	TRBV5-1	TRBJ1-1	-
CASSSRLAGDVMNEQFF	TRBV28	TRBJ2-1	TRBD2
CASSLGLAVYNEQFF	TRBV5-6	TRBJ2-1	TRBD2
CASSLFGGPGDTQYF	TRBV7-9	TRBJ2-3	-
CSVVDGYEQYF	TRBV29-1	TRBJ2-7	-
CAINARGGQETQYF	TRBV10-3	TRBJ2-5	-
CASSSRYEQYF	TRBV19	TRBJ2-7	-
CASSPGTGAYEQYF	TRBV5-4	TRBJ2-7	TRBD1
CASSLPGAGGGEKLFF	TRBV28	TRBJ1-4	TRBD1
CASSQEGRGDYEQYF	TRBV13	TRBJ2-7	-
CASSLSGGAGTGELFF	TRBV5-1	TRBJ2-2	TRBD1
CASSLRQASTDTQYF	TRBV2	TRBJ2-3	-
CAWGSAGNTIYF	TRBV30	TRBJ1-3	-
CASSQDKGWAESYEQYF	TRBV4-2	TRBJ2-7	-